Presented here are 20 T cell receptor beta chains from one specimen sequenced in a study of T cell responses to AZD1222 COVID-19 vaccine. This table comes from immunoSEQ multiplex PCR, and its TCRdb copy is limited to in-frame clones, with some not included. Of around 130,000 clones listed, approximately 89% are singletons. Material: peripheral blood, obtained on day 0 of AZD1222 vaccination. The receptor set was obtained from an adult in good health.

The chain joins TRBV2 to TRBJ1-5; no clear D gene. In germline, CDR1 is SNHLY, CDR2 FYNNEI. The CDR3 extends over 14 amino acids. Trimming removed 2 bases from V and 3 bases from J, with 8 bases in between. CDR3 protein: CASSELQHNQPQHF. CDR3 DNA sequence: TGTGCCAGCAGTGAACTCCAGCACAATCAGCCCCAGCATTTT.

This clone was recorded only once. V is TRBV12-3 or TRBV12-4 and J is TRBJ2-3; D unresolved. CDR3 length: 12 residues. V lost 5 bases to trimming and J lost 2 bases, with 5 bases between them. CDR3 nucleotides: TGTGCCAGCAGTCCGTTCACAGATACGCAGTATTTT. As protein: CASSPFTDTQYF.

This chain uses TRBV5-1 with TRBJ2-5; 7 bases align to TRBD2. Germline CDR1 SGHRS, CDR2 YFSETQ. The CDR3 spans 14 residues. The V segment lost 6 bases and the J segment 5 bases; nucleotides outside the gene matches: 10. Here the CDR3 DNA reads TGCGCCAGCACGTGGTCCGGGGAGGGGGAGACCCAGTACTTC. The encoded protein is CASTWSGEGETQYF.

The chain is built from TRBV20-1 and TRBJ1-2; D not resolved. Germline V gene data show CDR1 as DFQATT and CDR2 as SNEGSKA (reference sequence). The V end was cut by 3 bases, the J end by 6 bases, with 8 bases between. CDR3 size: 11 residues. The CDR3 sequence is CSASDDNGYTF. As DNA, the CDR3 is TGCAGTGCTAGCGATGACAATGGCTACACCTTC.

On this clone itself: The junction departs from germline at one end; a sequencing error may be responsible. The CDR3 DNA sequence: TGTGCCAGCGGTTTCGAAGTTAGGGCAGATACGCAGTATTTT. It yields the protein CASGFEVRADTQYF. This chain uses TRBV27 with TRBJ2-3, with unresolved D. Germline V CDR1 and CDR2: MNHEY, SMNVEV (reference sequence). The CDR3 covers 14 residues.

This clone has only one observation. CDR3 DNA: TGTGCCATCCCGAGGGGAGACAGACACTACGAGCAGTACTTC. It yields the protein CAIPRGDRHYEQYF. The chain couples TRBV2 to TRBJ2-7; D is perhaps TRBD1 or TRBD2 (5 bases each). Trimming cost V 10 bases and J 3 bases, with 19 bases left between them. The CDR3 loop spans 14 amino acids. CDR1 is SNHLY, CDR2 FYNNEI, per germline.

The chain uses TRBV5-1 and TRBJ1-2; maybe TRBD1 (6 bases). V gave up 1 base and J gave up 8 bases, with 15 bases separating them. From germline, CDR1 is SGHRS and CDR2 YFSETQ. The CDR3 extends over 14 amino acids. CDR3 region: CASSLQVRGGGYTF. The CDR3 nucleotides are TGCGCCAGCAGCTTGCAGGTCAGGGGAGGCGGCTACACCTTC.

The chain employs TRBV18 and TRBJ1-2, with unresolved D. V was trimmed by 0 bases and J by 0 bases, leaving 8 bases between them. Per germline, CDR1 KGHSH and CDR2 LQKENI. The CDR3 consists of 15 residues. For the CDR3, the DNA is TGTGCCAGCTCACCACCGGCAGCCCCTAACTATGGCTACACCTTC. This translates into CASSPPAAPNYGYTF.

Only one count was recorded for this clone. V usage is TRBV25-1 and J usage is TRBJ2-7; TRBD1 is a possible D gene (6 bases). The V end lost 7 bases, the J end lost 3 bases, and 13 bases lay between the germline ends. CDR1 and CDR2 from the germline V gene are MGHDK and SYGVNS. The CDR3 loop spans 13 amino acids. The DNA of the CDR3 is TGTGCCAGCACACCGGGACACTTCTACGAGCAGTACTTC. It is translated as CASTPGHFYEQYF.

This chain connects TRBV29-1 to TRBJ1-1; TRBD1 matches 8 bases. The CDR3 is 12 amino acids. Germline V gives CDR1 SQVTM, CDR2 ANQGSEA. The J segment lost 5 bases and the V segment lost 6 bases, leaving 5 bases of the junction unmatched. This chain's CDR3 is CSVRTGRTEAFF. The CDR3, as DNA: TGCAGCGTAAGGACAGGGCGAACTGAAGCTTTCTTT.

J is TRBJ2-2 and V is TRBV3-1 (or the pseudogene TRBV3-2), with 8 bases aligning to TRBD1. CDR1 and CDR2 (germline): LGHDT, YNNKEL (reference sequence). This CDR3 region has 15 residues. Trimming took 5 bases from V and 3 from J; bases not matched to a gene: 5. CDR3 coding DNA: TGTGCCAGCAGCTATGGGACAGGCGACACCGGGGAGCTGTTTTTT. Residues: CASSYGTGDTGELFF.

The chain uses TRBV5-1 and TRBJ2-7; D possibly corresponds to TRBD1 (6 bases). Trimming stripped 4 bases from V and 2 bases from J, with 25 bases between. Germline lookup yields CDR1 SGHRS and CDR2 YFSETQ. This CDR3 has 18 amino acids. The CDR3 loop is CASSPAGTYGQNAYEQYF. The DNA of the CDR3 is TGCGCCAGCAGCCCCGCAGGGACCTATGGACAGAACGCCTACGAGCAGTACTTC.

This clone occurred a few times. V and J are TRBV2 and TRBJ2-3; 8 positions match TRBD2. The junction had 12 bases not matched to a gene; V was cut back by 3 bases and J by 7 bases. The germline V gene has CDR1 SNHLY and CDR2 FYNNEI. CDR3 size: 16 residues. The DNA for the CDR3 is TGTGCCAGCAGTGAGGGGCGGGGGGCCCGCCTGAATACGCAGTATTTT. Translation gives CASSEGRGARLNTQYF. Together with reference TRBV2 and TRBJ2-3, the CDR3 gives the full variable domain: EPEVTQTPSHQVTQMGQEVILRCVPISNHLYFYWYRQILGQKVEFLVSFYNNEISEKSEIFDDQFSVERPDGSNFTLKIRSTKLEDSAMYFCASSEGRGARLNTQYFGPGTRLTVL.

The rearrangement uses TRBV9 and TRBJ2-5; D call uncertain. This CDR3 is 13 amino acids long. V dropped 6 bases and J dropped 5 bases, with 14 bases sitting between them. CDR1 and CDR2 from the germline V gene are SGDLS and YYNGEE. The CDR3: CASNRLGRETQYF. DNA for the CDR3: TGTGCCAGCAATCGATTGGGTCGGGAGACCCAGTACTTC.

This clone was observed once. The chain links TRBV30 to TRBJ2-1; no reliable D call. This CDR3 is 12 amino acids long. The V and J ends lost 1 base and 4 bases respectively, with 5 bases between them. Germline loops: CDR1 GTSNPN, CDR2 SVGIG (reference sequence). The CDR3 loop reads CAWSGLYNEQFF. The CDR3, as DNA: TGTGCCTGGAGTGGTTTATACAATGAGCAGTTCTTC.

The V call is TRBV6-6, the J call TRBJ1-2, with D unresolved. Germline lookup yields CDR1 MNHNY and CDR2 SVGAGI (reference sequence). This CDR3 spans 13 amino acids. Trimming stripped 0 bases from V and 8 bases from J, with 10 bases between. CDR3 in amino acids: CASSYSAIRGYTF. Here the CDR3 DNA reads TGTGCCAGCAGTTACTCAGCCATTAGGGGCTACACCTTC.

The CDR3 DNA follows: TGTGCCAGCAGCTTATCCGGGGGCCAAACCCACGAGCAGTACTTC. Amino acids: CASSLSGGQTHEQYF. This chain links TRBV7-9 with TRBJ2-7; D may be TRBD1 or TRBD2 (6 bases each). Looked up from germline, CDR1 is SEHNR and CDR2 is FQNEAQ (reference sequence). CDR3 length equals 15 residues. Trimming took off 2 bases at V and 5 bases at J, with 16 bases between the two ends.

The chain couples TRBV5-1 to TRBJ1-1; perhaps TRBD1 as D (5 bases). V was cut by 4 bases and J by 1 base, with 11 bases left in between. Germline CDR1 is SGHRS and CDR2 is YFSETQ. The CDR3 covers 14 residues. Here the CDR3 DNA reads TGCGCCAGCAGCCCCAGGGCTCAGAACACTGAAGCTTTCTTT. Encoded protein: CASSPRAQNTEAFF. The full variable domain, in which reference TRBV5-1 and TRBJ1-1 provide the parts outside the CDR3, is KAGVTQTPRYLIKTRGQQVTLSCSPISGHRSVSWYQQTPGQGLQFLFEYFSETQRNKGNFPGRFSGRQFSNSRSEMNVSTLELGDSALYLCASSPRAQNTEAFFGQGTRLTVV.

This clone was seen only once. The chain has TRBV7-2 and TRBJ1-2; 9 nucleotides align to TRBD1. This CDR3 has 17 amino acids. With 5 bases clipped from V and 4 bases from J, the junction kept 14 bases outside the gene matches. The germline V gene has CDR1 SGHTA and CDR2 FQGNSA. The DNA of the CDR3 is TGTGCCAGCAGCCCCGGGACAGGGCGGTACTCACCCTATGGCTACACCTTC. Protein sequence: CASSPGTGRYSPYGYTF.

This clone was seen a single time. This chain links TRBV27 with TRBJ1-2; no firm D call. Trimming removed 8 bases at V and 2 bases at J, with 18 bases between. The CDR3 has 15 amino acids. Germline assignment: CDR1 MNHEY and CDR2 SMNVEV (reference sequence). The CDR3 bases are TGTGCCAGCCTCGCCTTTGGGCCTAGGAACTATGGCTACACCTTC. Residues: CASLAFGPRNYGYTF.